These 2 T cell receptor beta chains came from one sample sequenced in a study of T cells in narcolepsy. Sequenced by immunoSEQ multiplex PCR; TCRdb stores in-frame clones only, minus some. The sample consists of about 15,000 clones, 65% to 90% of them appearing once. The sequencing sample was made of memory (CD45RA-) CD4+ T cells from blood. All receptors come from a human donor in good health.

V is TRBV19 and J is TRBJ1-1; tentatively, D is TRBD1 (5 bases). Trimming stripped 10 bases from V and 1 base from J, with 19 bases between. The CDR3 spans 15 residues. Germline lookup yields CDR1 LNHDA and CDR2 SQIVND (reference sequence). Written as DNA, the CDR3 is TGTGCCACGTTACCTGGGGGGGAATGGAACACTGAAGCTTTCTTT. Translation gives CATLPGGEWNTEAFF.

The rearrangement uses TRBV30 and TRBJ2-7; 9 bases line up with TRBD2. The CDR3 runs 15 residues. Germline-derived CDR1 and CDR2 are GTSNPN and SVGIG (reference sequence). V trimming: 2 bases; J trimming: 1 base; junction bases outside the gene matches: 6. CDR3 in amino acids: CAWSHSGSGSYEQYF. The CDR3 DNA sequence: TGTGCCTGGAGTCATAGCGGGAGTGGATCCTACGAGCAGTACTTC.